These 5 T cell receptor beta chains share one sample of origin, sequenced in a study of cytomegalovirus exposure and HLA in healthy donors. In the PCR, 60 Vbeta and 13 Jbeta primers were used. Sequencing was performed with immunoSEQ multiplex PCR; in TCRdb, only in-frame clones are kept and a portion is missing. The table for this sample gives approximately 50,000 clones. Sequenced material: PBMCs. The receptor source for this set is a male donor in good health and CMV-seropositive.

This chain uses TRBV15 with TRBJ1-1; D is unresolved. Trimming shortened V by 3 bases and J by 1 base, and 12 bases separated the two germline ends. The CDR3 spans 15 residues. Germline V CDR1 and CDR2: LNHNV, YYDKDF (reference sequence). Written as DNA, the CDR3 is TGTGCCACCAGCAGCGACCGGGAGGGGAACACTGAAGCTTTCTTT. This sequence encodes CATSSDREGNTEAFF.

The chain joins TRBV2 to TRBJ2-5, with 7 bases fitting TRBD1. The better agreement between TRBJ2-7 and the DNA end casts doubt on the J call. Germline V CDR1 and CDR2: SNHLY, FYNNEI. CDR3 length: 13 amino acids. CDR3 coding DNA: TGTGCCAGCCGCGACAGGGTCACCTACGAGCAGTACTTC. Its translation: CASRDRVTYEQYF.

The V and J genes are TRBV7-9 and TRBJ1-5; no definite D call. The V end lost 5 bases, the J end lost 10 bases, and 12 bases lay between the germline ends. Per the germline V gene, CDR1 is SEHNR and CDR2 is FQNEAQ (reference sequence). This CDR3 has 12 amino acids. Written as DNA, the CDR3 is TGTGCCAGCAGCCCCCCCGGAGGCCCCCAGCATTTT. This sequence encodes CASSPPGGPQHF. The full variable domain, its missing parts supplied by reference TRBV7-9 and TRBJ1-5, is DTGVSQNPRHKITKRGQNVTFRCDPISEHNRLYWYRQTLGQGPEFLTYFQNEAQLEKSRLLSDRFSAERPKGSFSTLEIQRTEQGDSAMYLCASSPPGGPQHFGDGTRLSIL.

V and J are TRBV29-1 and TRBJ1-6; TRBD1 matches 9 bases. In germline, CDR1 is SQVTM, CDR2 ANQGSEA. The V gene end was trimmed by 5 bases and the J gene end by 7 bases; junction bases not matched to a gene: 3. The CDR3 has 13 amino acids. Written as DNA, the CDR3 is TGCAGCGTTCGGACAGGGGTAAATTCACCCCTCCACTTT. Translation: CSVRTGVNSPLHF. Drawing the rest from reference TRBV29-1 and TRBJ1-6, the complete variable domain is SAVISQKPSRDICQRGTSLTIQCQVDSQVTMMFWYRQQPGQSLTLIATANQGSEATYESGFVIDKFPISRPNLTFSTLTVSNMSPEDSSIYLCSVRTGVNSPLHFGNGTRLTVT.

CDR3 sequence (DNA): TGTGCCAGCAGCTACTTCAAACAGGGGCGGAACACTGAAGCTTTCTTT. Protein sequence: CASSYFKQGRNTEAFF. The J gene is TRBJ1-1, the V gene TRBV11-2, with 7 bases aligning to TRBD1. The ends lost 4 bases at V and 1 base at J; junction bases unmatched: 9. This CDR3 is 16 amino acids long. Germline V gene lookup returns CDR1 SGHAT and CDR2 FQNNGV.